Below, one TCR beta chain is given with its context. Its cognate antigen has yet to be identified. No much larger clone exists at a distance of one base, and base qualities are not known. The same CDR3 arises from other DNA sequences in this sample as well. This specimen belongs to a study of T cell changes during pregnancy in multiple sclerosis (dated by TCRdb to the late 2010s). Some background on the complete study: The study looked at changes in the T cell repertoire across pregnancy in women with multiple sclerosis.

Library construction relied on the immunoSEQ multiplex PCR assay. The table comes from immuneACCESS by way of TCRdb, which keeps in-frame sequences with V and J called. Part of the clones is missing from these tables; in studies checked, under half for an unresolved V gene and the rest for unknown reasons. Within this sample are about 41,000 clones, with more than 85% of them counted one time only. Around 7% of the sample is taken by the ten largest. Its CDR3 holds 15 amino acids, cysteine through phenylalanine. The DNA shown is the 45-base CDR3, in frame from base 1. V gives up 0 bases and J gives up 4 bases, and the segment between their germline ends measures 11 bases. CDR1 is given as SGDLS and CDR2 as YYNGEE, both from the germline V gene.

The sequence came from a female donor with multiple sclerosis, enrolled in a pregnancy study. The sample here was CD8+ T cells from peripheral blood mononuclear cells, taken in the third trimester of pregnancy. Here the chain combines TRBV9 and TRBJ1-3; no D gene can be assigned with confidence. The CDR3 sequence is CASSVDRGSGNTIYF. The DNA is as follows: TGTGCCAGCAGCGTAGACCGGGGTTCCGGAAACACCATATATTTT.